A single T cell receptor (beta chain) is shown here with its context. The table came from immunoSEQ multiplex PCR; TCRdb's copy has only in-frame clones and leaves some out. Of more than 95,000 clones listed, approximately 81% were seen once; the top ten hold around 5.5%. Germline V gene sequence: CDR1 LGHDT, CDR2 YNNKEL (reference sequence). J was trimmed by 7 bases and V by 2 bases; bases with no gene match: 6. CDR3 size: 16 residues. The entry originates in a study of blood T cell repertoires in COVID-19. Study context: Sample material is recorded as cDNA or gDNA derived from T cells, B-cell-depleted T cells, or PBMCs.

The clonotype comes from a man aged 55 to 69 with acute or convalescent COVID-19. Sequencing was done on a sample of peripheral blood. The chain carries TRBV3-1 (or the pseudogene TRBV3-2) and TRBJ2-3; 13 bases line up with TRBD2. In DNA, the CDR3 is TGTGCCAGCAGCCAATCCAGGACTAGCGGGAGTTATACGCAGTATTTT. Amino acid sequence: CASSQSRTSGSYTQYF.